What follows is one T cell receptor beta chain and its context. Original processing methods: Estimates of nucleated cell counts were drawn from the amplification of reference gene primers. TCRdb's table, derived via immunoSEQ multiplex PCR, lists solely in-frame clones and lacks some. The V and J calls and clone size are taken from that table; D and trimming were inferred from the DNA. Found here are under 95,000 clones, about 80% of them singletons; the top ten hold about 2%. The length of the CDR3 is 13 residues. The germline CDR1 and CDR2 sequences are LGHDT and YNNKEL (reference sequence). Trimming removed 1 base at V and 5 bases at J, with 5 bases between. These data originate in a study of blood T cell repertoires in COVID-19. Study information: Samples taken during acute and convalescent COVID-19 were collected in the United States, Italy and Spain. Nucleic acid was either cDNA or gDNA, and it came from T cells, B-cell-depleted T cells, or PBMCs.

V usage is TRBV3-1 (or the pseudogene TRBV3-2) and J usage is TRBJ1-4; D not resolved. The receptor's source is a woman aged 65 to 85 with acute or convalescent COVID-19. Input material: peripheral blood. In nucleotides, the CDR3 is TGTGCCAGCAGCCAAGTCGGGAATGAAAAACTGTTTTTT. Protein product: CASSQVGNEKLFF.